This TCR beta chain was recovered during a study of CD8 T cells in ankylosing spondylitis (dated 2017 in TCRdb). Context from the whole study: The study set out to find disease-linked TCR variants by profiling T cell receptor beta repertoires in ankylosing spondylitis patients and healthy donors. The full study cohort comprised 20 to 30 ankylosing spondylitis patients and some 100 healthy donors. Peripheral blood was sampled, and synovial fluid was also collected from ankylosing spondylitis patients. The full study reports these points: Significant enrichment of the disease-linked clones was reported in matched synovial fluid samples from ankylosing spondylitis patients. In peripheral blood, the disease-linked clones were found at relatively low frequencies and had a CD8+ phenotype. A TCR beta motif of roughly 8 highly homologous amino acid variants appeared characteristic of blood from ankylosing spondylitis patients. Some TCR beta motif variants had previously been reported in synovial fluid and blood of reactive arthritis patients, which suggested common disease-initiation mechanisms.

The CDR3 holds 17 amino acids from the cysteine to the valine. Only the CDR3 region is kept as DNA, spanning 51 bases read in frame from base 1. CDR1 and CDR2 are drawn from the germline V gene: SGHDN, FVKESK. V loses 7 bases, J loses 4 bases, and the germline ends lie 26 bases apart. Sequencing instrument: Illumina HiSeq 2500. Quantitative 5'-RACE with molecular barcodes was used to prepare TCR beta libraries. The authors processed their data as follows. To identify disease-linked TCR variants, a new computational method was used, one built on a probabilistic model of VDJ rearrangement. TCRdb applied fastp at Q25 and MiXCR to the public reads, then kept only in-frame beta chains. Every distinct CDR3 protein forms one entry, paired with its most common genes and DNA. The authors' filters were not applied to this entry. In this sample the table shows around 540,000 distinct CDR3 sequences, roughly 13% of which occur a single time. The biggest ten clones account for around 7% of the sample.

About this clonotype itself: Its recognized antigen is unknown. Base qualities are missing; no much larger clone stands one base away.

Sequencing was carried out using blood, either unsorted or a sorted T cell fraction (not recorded which). The receptor comes from a male donor with ankylosing spondylitis. The receptor chain draws on TRBV14 and TRBJ2-7; the D gene cannot be named for sure. The nucleotide sequence is TGTGCCAGCAACCACCGGTACTCCGCGGTCAGGCCTTACGAGCAGTACGTC. It is translated as CASNHRYSAVRPYEQYV.